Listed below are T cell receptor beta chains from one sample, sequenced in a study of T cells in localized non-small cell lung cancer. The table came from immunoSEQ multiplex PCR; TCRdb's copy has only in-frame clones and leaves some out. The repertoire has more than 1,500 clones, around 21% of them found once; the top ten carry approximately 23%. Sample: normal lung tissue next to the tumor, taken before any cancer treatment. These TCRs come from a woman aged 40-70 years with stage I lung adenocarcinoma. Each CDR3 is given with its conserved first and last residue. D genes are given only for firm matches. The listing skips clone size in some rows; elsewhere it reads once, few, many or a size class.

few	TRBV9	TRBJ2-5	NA	CASSSQIRDLKETQYF	TGTGCCAGCAGCTCTCAAATCCGGGACCTCAAAGAGACCCAGTACTTC
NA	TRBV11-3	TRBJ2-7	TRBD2	CASSQVGTSDEQYF	TGTGCCAGCAGCCAAGTTGGGACTAGCGACGAGCAGTACTTC
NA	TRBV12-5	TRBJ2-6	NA	CASFLSSGANVLTF	TGTGCCAGTTTCCTGAGCTCTGGGGCCAACGTCCTGACTTTC
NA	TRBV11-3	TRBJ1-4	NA	CASSLGAGFNEKLFF	TGTGCCAGCAGCTTAGGGGCAGGGTTTAATGAAAAACTGTTTTTT
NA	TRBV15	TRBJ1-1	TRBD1	CATSRDLWDSMNTEAFF	TGTGCCACCAGCAGAGATTTGTGGGACAGCATGAACACTGAAGCTTTCTTT
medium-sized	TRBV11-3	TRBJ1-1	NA	CASSFGQLNTEAFF	TGTGCCAGCAGCTTTGGCCAGCTTAACACTGAAGCTTTCTTT
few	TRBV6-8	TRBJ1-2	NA	CASSYPRGKVSYGYTF	TGTGCCAGCAGTTACCCCAGGGGCAAGGTCTCCTATGGCTACACCTTC
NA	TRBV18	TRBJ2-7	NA	CASSGGTSSYEQYF	TGTGCCAGCTCAGGGGGGACAAGCTCCTACGAGCAGTACTTC
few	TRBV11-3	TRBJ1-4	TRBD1	CASSSSTGAEKLFF	TGTGCCAGCAGCTCATCGACAGGGGCCGAAAAACTGTTTTTT
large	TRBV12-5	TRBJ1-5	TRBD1	CASGLEQGTYSNQPQHF	TGTGCTAGTGGTTTGGAACAGGGGACTTATAGCAATCAGCCCCAGCATTTT
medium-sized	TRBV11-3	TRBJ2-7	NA	CASSFRGASSYEQYF	TGTGCCAGCAGCTTCCGGGGGGCTAGCTCCTACGAGCAGTACTTC
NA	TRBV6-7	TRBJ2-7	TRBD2	CASTASGGSYEQYF	TGTGCCAGCACGGCTAGCGGGGGTTCTTACGAGCAGTACTTC
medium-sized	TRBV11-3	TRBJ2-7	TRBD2	CASSLYGGGSYEQYF	TGTGCCAGCAGCTTGTACGGCGGGGGGTCCTACGAGCAGTACTTC
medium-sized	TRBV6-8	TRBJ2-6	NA	CASSPALSGANVLTF	TGTGCCAGTAGTCCCGCACTCTCTGGGGCCAACGTCCTGACTTTC
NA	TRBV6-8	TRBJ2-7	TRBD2	CASSYAGGYEQYF	TGTGCCAGCAGTTACGCGGGGGGCTACGAGCAGTACTTC
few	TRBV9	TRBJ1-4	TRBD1	CASSAGQSFATNEKLFF	TGTGCCAGCAGCGCGGGACAGAGCTTTGCAACTAATGAAAAACTGTTTTTT